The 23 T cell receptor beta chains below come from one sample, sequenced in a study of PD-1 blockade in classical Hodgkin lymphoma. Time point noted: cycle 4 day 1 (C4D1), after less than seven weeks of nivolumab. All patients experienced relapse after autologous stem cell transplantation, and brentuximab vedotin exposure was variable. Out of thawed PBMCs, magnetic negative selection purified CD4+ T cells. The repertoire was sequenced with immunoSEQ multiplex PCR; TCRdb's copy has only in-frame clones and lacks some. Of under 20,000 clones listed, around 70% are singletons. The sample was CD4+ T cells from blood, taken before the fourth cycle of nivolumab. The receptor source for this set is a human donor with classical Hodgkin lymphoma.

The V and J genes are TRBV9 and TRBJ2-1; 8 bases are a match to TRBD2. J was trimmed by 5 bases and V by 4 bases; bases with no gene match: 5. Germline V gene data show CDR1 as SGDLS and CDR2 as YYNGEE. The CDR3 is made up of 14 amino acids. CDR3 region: CASSPGLENNEQFF. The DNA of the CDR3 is TGTGCCAGCAGCCCGGGACTAGAGAACAATGAGCAGTTCTTC. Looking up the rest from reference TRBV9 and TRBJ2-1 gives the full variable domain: DSGVTQTPKHLITATGQRVTLRCSPRSGDLSVYWYQQSLDQGLQFLIQYYNGEERAKGNILERFSAQQFPDLHSELNLSSLELGDSALYFCASSPGLENNEQFFGPGTRLTVL.

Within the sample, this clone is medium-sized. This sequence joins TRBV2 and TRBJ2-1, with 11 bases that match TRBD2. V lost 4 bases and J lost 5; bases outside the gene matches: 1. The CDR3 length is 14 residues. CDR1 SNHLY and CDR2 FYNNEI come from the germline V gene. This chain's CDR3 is CASSASGRNNEQFF. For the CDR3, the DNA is TGTGCCAGCAGTGCTAGCGGGAGGAACAATGAGCAGTTCTTC.

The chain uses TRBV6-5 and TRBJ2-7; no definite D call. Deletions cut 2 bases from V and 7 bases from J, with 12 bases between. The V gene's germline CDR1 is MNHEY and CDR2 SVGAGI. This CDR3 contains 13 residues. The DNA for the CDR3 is TGTGCCAGCAGTTACGAGTCGGTTTGGGAGCAGTACTTC. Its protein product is CASSYESVWEQYF.

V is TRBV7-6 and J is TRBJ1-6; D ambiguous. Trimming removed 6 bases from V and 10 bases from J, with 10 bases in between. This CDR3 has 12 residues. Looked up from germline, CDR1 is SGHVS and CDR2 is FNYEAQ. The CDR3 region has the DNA TGTGCCAGCAGTTCTCTGGAGTCACCCCTCCACTTT. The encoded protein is CASSSLESPLHF.

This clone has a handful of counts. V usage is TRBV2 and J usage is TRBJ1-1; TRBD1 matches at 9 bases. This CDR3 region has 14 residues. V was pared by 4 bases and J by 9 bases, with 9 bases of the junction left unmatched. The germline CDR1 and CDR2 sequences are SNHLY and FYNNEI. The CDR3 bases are TGTGCCAGCAGTGCCATACAGGGGGCGCAGAAAGCTTTCTTT. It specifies CASSAIQGAQKAFF. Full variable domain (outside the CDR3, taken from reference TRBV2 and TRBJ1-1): EPEVTQTPSHQVTQMGQEVILRCVPISNHLYFYWYRQILGQKVEFLVSFYNNEISEKSEIFDDQFSVERPDGSNFTLKIRSTKLEDSAMYFCASSAIQGAQKAFFGQGTRLTVV.

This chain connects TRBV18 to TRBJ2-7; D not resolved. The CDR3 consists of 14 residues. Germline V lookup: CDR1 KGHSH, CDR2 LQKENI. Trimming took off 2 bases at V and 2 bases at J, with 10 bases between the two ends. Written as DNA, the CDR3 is TGTGCCAGCTCACCAGGACCACCGACCTACGAGCAGTACTTC. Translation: CASSPGPPTYEQYF.

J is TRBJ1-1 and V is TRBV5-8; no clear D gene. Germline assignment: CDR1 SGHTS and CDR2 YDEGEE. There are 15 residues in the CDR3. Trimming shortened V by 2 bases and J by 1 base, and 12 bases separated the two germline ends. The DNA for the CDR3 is TGTGCCAGCAGCTTCGGTTTCCTCGGGAACACTGAAGCTTTCTTT. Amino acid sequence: CASSFGFLGNTEAFF.

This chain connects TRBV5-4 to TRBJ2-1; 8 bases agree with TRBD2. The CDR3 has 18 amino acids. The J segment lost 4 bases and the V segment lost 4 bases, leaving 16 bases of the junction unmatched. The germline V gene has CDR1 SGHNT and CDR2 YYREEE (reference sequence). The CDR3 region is CASSRLMGTGGGYNEQFF. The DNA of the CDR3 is TGTGCCAGCAGCCGACTTATGGGGACCGGCGGGGGGTACAATGAGCAGTTCTTC.

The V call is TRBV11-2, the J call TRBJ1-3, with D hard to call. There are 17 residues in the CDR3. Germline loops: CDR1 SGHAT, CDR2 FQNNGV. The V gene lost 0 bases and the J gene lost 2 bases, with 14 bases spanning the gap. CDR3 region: CASSLDSLVVAGNTIYF. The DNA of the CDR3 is TGTGCCAGCAGCTTAGATTCTTTGGTTGTGGCTGGAAACACCATATATTTT.

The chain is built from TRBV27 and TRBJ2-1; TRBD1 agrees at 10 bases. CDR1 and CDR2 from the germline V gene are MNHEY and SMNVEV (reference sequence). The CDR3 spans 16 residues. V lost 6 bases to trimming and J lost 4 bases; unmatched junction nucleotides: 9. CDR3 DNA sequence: TGTGCCAGCAGACATCGGGGACAGGGGAGATACAATGAGCAGTTCTTC. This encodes CASRHRGQGRYNEQFF.

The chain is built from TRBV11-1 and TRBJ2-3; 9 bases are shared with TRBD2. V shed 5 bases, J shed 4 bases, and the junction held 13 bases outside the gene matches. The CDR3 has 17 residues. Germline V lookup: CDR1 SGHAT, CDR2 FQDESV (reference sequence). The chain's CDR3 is CASSRGYSGRTADTQYF. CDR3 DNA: TGTGCCAGCAGCCGAGGGTATAGCGGGAGAACCGCAGATACGCAGTATTTT.

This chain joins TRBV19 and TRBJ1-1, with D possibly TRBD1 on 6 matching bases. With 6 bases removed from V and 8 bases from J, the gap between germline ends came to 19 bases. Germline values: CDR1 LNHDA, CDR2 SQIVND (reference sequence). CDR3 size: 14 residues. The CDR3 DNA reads TGTGCCAGTAGGGGGAGGGCAAGGACAGCAGAAGCTTTCTTT. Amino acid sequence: CASRGRARTAEAFF. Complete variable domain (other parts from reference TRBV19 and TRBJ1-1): DGGITQSPKYLFRKEGQNVTLSCEQNLNHDAMYWYRQDPGQGLRLIYYSQIVNDFQKGDIAEGYSVSREKKESFPLTVTSAQKNPTAFYLCASRGRARTAEAFFGQGTRLTVV.

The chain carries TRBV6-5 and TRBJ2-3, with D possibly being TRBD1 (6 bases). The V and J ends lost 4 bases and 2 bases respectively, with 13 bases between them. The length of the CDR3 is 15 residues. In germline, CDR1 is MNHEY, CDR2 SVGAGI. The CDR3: CASSLQGFHTDTQYF. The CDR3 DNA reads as TGTGCCAGCAGTTTACAGGGCTTTCACACAGATACGCAGTATTTT.

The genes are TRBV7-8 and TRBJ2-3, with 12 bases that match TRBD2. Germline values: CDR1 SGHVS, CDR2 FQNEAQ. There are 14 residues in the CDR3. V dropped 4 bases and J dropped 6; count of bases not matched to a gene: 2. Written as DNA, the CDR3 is TGTGCCAGCAGCTCAGGGACTAGCGGGGATACGCAGTATTTT. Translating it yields CASSSGTSGDTQYF.

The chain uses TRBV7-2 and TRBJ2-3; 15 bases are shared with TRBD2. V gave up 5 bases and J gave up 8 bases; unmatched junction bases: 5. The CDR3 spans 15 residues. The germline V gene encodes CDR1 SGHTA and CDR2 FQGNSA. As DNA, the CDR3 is TGTGCCAGCAGCAAACGGACTAGCGGGGGGGGTACGCAGTATTTT. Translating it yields CASSKRTSGGGTQYF.

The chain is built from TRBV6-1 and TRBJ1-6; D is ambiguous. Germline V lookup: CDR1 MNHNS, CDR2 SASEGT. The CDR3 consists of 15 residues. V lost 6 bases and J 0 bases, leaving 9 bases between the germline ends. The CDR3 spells CASSVTGSYNSPLHF. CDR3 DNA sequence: TGTGCCAGCAGCGTCACCGGCTCCTATAATTCACCCCTCCACTTT.

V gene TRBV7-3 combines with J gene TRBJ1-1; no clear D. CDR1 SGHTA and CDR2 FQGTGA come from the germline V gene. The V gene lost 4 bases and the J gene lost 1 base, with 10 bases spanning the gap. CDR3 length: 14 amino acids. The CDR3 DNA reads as TGTGCCAGCAGCTCGACGGGAGGGAACACTGAAGCTTTCTTT. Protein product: CASSSTGGNTEAFF.

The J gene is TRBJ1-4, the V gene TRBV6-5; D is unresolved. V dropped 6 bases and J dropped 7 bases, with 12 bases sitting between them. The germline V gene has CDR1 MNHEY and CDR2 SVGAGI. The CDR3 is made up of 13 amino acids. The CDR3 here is CASSLPGSEKLFF. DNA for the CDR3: TGTGCCAGCAGCCTCCCGGGGAGTGAAAAACTGTTTTTT.

CDR3 protein: CASSRLQAYNEQFF. The DNA of the CDR3 is TGTGCCAGCAGCAGACTACAAGCCTACAATGAGCAGTTCTTC. The rearrangement uses TRBV7-2 and TRBJ2-1; D is possibly TRBD2 (5 bases). From germline, CDR1 is SGHTA and CDR2 FQGNSA. Between the trimmed V and J ends, which lost 5 bases and 2 bases, there was a span of 10 bases. There are 14 residues in the CDR3.

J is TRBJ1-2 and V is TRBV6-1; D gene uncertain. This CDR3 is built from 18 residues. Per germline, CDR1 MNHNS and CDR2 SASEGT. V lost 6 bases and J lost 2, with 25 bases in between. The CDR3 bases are TGTGCCAGCAGAGAAAGGTCAATAGCTTCCCACCAAAACTATGGCTACACCTTC. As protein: CASRERSIASHQNYGYTF.

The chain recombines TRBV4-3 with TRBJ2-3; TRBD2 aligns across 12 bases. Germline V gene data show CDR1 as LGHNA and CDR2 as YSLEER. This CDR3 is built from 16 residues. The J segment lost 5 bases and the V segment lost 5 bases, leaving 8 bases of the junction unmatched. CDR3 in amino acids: CASSSIGLAGRDTQYF. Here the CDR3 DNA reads TGCGCCAGCAGCTCCATCGGACTAGCGGGACGAGATACGCAGTATTTT.

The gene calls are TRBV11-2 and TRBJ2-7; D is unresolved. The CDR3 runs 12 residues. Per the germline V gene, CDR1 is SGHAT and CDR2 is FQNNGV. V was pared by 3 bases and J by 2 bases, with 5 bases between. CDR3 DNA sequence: TGTGCCAGCAGCTTGATTACCTACGAGCAGTACTTC. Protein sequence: CASSLITYEQYF.

In nucleotides, the CDR3 is TGTGCCAGCAGCTCTTCGAGGACTAGCGGGAGACGGGAGACCCAGTACTTC. The encoded protein is CASSSSRTSGRRETQYF. The chain combines TRBV7-9 with TRBJ2-5; 13 bases match TRBD2. There are 17 residues in the CDR3. V lost 4 bases, J lost 5 bases, and 10 bases stayed unmatched. Per the germline V gene, CDR1 is SEHNR and CDR2 is FQNEAQ (reference sequence).